Listed below are T cell receptor beta chains from one sample, sequenced in a study of T cell responses to AZD1222 COVID-19 vaccine. Libraries were prepared by immunoSEQ multiplex PCR; TCRdb keeps only in-frame clonotypes and omits some of them. Of over 100,000 clones listed, 88% are singletons. Here the sequenced sample was peripheral blood, taken on day 0 of MenACWY control vaccination. These receptors were collected from an adult in good health. CDR3s include the opening cysteine and the closing phenylalanine or tryptophan. A D gene is named only where the DNA matches it firmly. Some rows have no size entry. The others give once, few or many, or a class for an expanded clone.

abundance: few; d_gene: -; v_gene: TRBV6-1; j_gene: TRBJ2-7; CDR3nt: TGTGCCAGCAGTGAACGCCGAACACCGACCCTCGACGAGCAGTACTTC; CDR3aa: CASSERRTPTLDEQYF
abundance: -; d_gene: -; v_gene: TRBV19; j_gene: TRBJ1-1; CDR3nt: TGTGCCAGTAGGAGGTTTGGGATTACTGAAGCTTTCTTT; CDR3aa: CASRRFGITEAFF
abundance: -; d_gene: -; v_gene: TRBV27; j_gene: TRBJ1-2; CDR3nt: TGTGCCAGCAGTTTATTCCCGCCGACAGGCCCTACAATCTATGGCTACACCTTC; CDR3aa: CASSLFPPTGPTIYGYTF
abundance: -; d_gene: -; v_gene: TRBV28; j_gene: TRBJ2-6; CDR3nt: TGTGCCAGCAGCTTCTCGGGGATTAGCTCTGGGGCCAACGTCCTGACTTTC; CDR3aa: CASSFSGISSGANVLTF
abundance: -; d_gene: TRBD1; v_gene: TRBV6-6; j_gene: TRBJ1-4; CDR3nt: TGTGCCAGCAGTTCCCAGGGGGCTCGATCTAATGAAAAACTGTTTTTT; CDR3aa: CASSSQGARSNEKLFF
abundance: -; d_gene: -; v_gene: TRBV28; j_gene: TRBJ2-3; CDR3nt: TGTGCCAGCAGTTCGCGGGACGGGGGGCGGCGCACAGATACGCAGTATTTT; CDR3aa: CASSSRDGGRRTDTQYF
abundance: few; d_gene: -; v_gene: TRBV7-2; j_gene: TRBJ2-1; CDR3nt: TGTGCCAGCAGCTTAACCTCCTACAATGAGCAGTTCTTC; CDR3aa: CASSLTSYNEQFF
abundance: -; d_gene: -; v_gene: TRBV6-1; j_gene: TRBJ1-5; CDR3nt: TGTGCCAGCAGTGACAGGGGAGGTAATCAGCCCCAGCATTTT; CDR3aa: CASSDRGGNQPQHF
abundance: -; d_gene: TRBD1; v_gene: TRBV28; j_gene: TRBJ2-5; CDR3nt: TGTGCCAGCAGTCCGATGGGACAGGGCGGGCGAGAGACCCAGTACTTC; CDR3aa: CASSPMGQGGRETQYF
abundance: -; d_gene: -; v_gene: TRBV12-3/TRBV12-4; j_gene: TRBJ1-5; CDR3nt: TGTGCCAGCAGCTCCGACTGGGCACAGCCCCAGCATTTT; CDR3aa: CASSSDWAQPQHF
abundance: few; d_gene: TRBD1; v_gene: TRBV7-9; j_gene: TRBJ1-6; CDR3nt: TGTGCCAGCAGTTTGGGACAGTTTAATTCACCCCTCCACTTT; CDR3aa: CASSLGQFNSPLHF
abundance: -; d_gene: -; v_gene: TRBV24-1; j_gene: TRBJ2-7; CDR3nt: TGTGCCACCAGTGATTTCCGGGGGATAGAGCAGTACTTC; CDR3aa: CATSDFRGIEQYF
abundance: -; d_gene: -; v_gene: TRBV3-1/TRBV3-2; j_gene: TRBJ1-3; CDR3nt: TGTGCCAGCAGCCAAGAGATACGGTCTGGAAACACCATATATTTT; CDR3aa: CASSQEIRSGNTIYF
abundance: once; d_gene: TRBD1; v_gene: TRBV7-8; j_gene: TRBJ2-7; CDR3nt: TGTGCCAGCAGCCCTCTTGGGACAGGGGGCTTTGACGAGCAGTACTTC; CDR3aa: CASSPLGTGGFDEQYF
abundance: -; d_gene: -; v_gene: TRBV28; j_gene: TRBJ1-4; CDR3nt: TGTGCCAGCAGCCCCACCCCGTGGAAGGGGAGTGAAAAACTGTTTTTT; CDR3aa: CASSPTPWKGSEKLFF
abundance: -; d_gene: -; v_gene: TRBV28; j_gene: TRBJ1-6; CDR3nt: TGTGCCAGCAGTTTAGAGAGACCGAATTCACCCCTCCACTTT; CDR3aa: CASSLERPNSPLHF
abundance: -; d_gene: TRBD1; v_gene: TRBV30; j_gene: TRBJ1-6; CDR3nt: TGTGCCTGGAGCAAGGGACAGGATAATTCACCCCTCCACTTT; CDR3aa: CAWSKGQDNSPLHF
abundance: -; d_gene: -; v_gene: TRBV28; j_gene: TRBJ2-7; CDR3nt: TGTGCCAGCGCACAGGTCAGAGTGCACGAGCAGTACTTC; CDR3aa: CASAQVRVHEQYF
abundance: -; d_gene: -; v_gene: TRBV4-3; j_gene: TRBJ1-5; CDR3nt: TGCGCCAGCAGCCACGATACCTCGCGTCAGCCCCAGCATTTT; CDR3aa: CASSHDTSRQPQHF
abundance: once; d_gene: -; v_gene: TRBV7-2; j_gene: TRBJ2-7; CDR3nt: TGTGCCAGCAGCTCGACTGGGGAGGAGCAGTACTTC; CDR3aa: CASSSTGEEQYF
abundance: -; d_gene: -; v_gene: TRBV6-6; j_gene: TRBJ2-7; CDR3nt: TGTGCCAGCAGTTACCCAAGGATAGAGCAGTACTTC; CDR3aa: CASSYPRIEQYF
abundance: -; d_gene: TRBD1; v_gene: TRBV18; j_gene: TRBJ1-2; CDR3nt: TGTGCCAGCTCACCACAAGACAGGGGTTCTGGCTACACCTTC; CDR3aa: CASSPQDRGSGYTF
abundance: -; d_gene: -; v_gene: TRBV6-5; j_gene: TRBJ1-5; CDR3nt: TGTGCCAGCAGTTATTCCGGCAGCCAGGAAACGCAGCCCCAGCATTTT; CDR3aa: CASSYSGSQETQPQHF
abundance: once; d_gene: -; v_gene: TRBV7-9; j_gene: TRBJ2-2; CDR3nt: TGTGCCAGCAGCCCCCCGGCGCGAGGGAACACCGGGGAGCTGTTTTTT; CDR3aa: CASSPPARGNTGELFF
abundance: once; d_gene: -; v_gene: TRBV29-1; j_gene: TRBJ1-1; CDR3nt: TGCAGCTTCAGGGCGTCCCCAGGTGGGACTGAAGCTTTCTTT; CDR3aa: CSFRASPGGTEAFF
abundance: -; d_gene: -; v_gene: TRBV27; j_gene: TRBJ1-6; CDR3nt: TGTGCCAGCAGTTCCCAAAATTCACCCCTCCACTTT; CDR3aa: CASSSQNSPLHF
abundance: -; d_gene: -; v_gene: TRBV6-2/TRBV6-3; j_gene: TRBJ2-7; CDR3nt: TGTGCCAGCAGTTATAGGAGGGGGTTCTACTCCTACGAGCAGTACTTC; CDR3aa: CASSYRRGFYSYEQYF
abundance: -; d_gene: TRBD2; v_gene: TRBV7-2; j_gene: TRBJ2-7; CDR3nt: TGTGCCAGCAGCTCGCCGGGACTAGCGTTAGGCTACGAGCAGTACTTC; CDR3aa: CASSSPGLALGYEQYF
abundance: -; d_gene: -; v_gene: TRBV7-9; j_gene: TRBJ1-5; CDR3nt: TGTGCCAGCAGCTTAGGGCCAGGGTTTAATCAGCCCCAGCATTTT; CDR3aa: CASSLGPGFNQPQHF
abundance: -; d_gene: -; v_gene: TRBV28; j_gene: TRBJ1-2; CDR3nt: TGTGCCAGCAGCCTGTCGGATGTGTGGGGCTACACCTTC; CDR3aa: CASSLSDVWGYTF
abundance: -; d_gene: -; v_gene: TRBV5-1; j_gene: TRBJ2-5; CDR3nt: TGCGCCAGCAGCTTGCGTAGGTTGGAGACCCAGTACTTC; CDR3aa: CASSLRRLETQYF
abundance: -; d_gene: TRBD2; v_gene: TRBV24-1; j_gene: TRBJ2-1; CDR3nt: TGTGCCACCAGTGTAAGACTAGCGGGAGCTGGTGAGCAGTTCTTC; CDR3aa: CATSVRLAGAGEQFF
abundance: -; d_gene: -; v_gene: TRBV6-6; j_gene: TRBJ2-7; CDR3nt: TGTGCCAGCGGGGAGCGGACAAAATACGAGCAGTACTTC; CDR3aa: CASGERTKYEQYF
abundance: few; d_gene: -; v_gene: TRBV27; j_gene: TRBJ2-2; CDR3nt: TGTGCCAGCACTTACGACAGCCACGGGGAGCTGTTTTTT; CDR3aa: CASTYDSHGELFF
abundance: few; d_gene: TRBD2; v_gene: TRBV7-3; j_gene: TRBJ2-3; CDR3nt: TGTGCCAGCAGCTTAGGAACTAGCGGGAGAGGCGGAGACACAGATACGCAGTATTTT; CDR3aa: CASSLGTSGRGGDTDTQYF
abundance: few; d_gene: -; v_gene: TRBV2; j_gene: TRBJ1-1; CDR3nt: TGTGCCAGCAGTGAACCGTTACAGGCGCTAGCAAGTGACACTGAAGCTTTCTTT; CDR3aa: CASSEPLQALASDTEAFF
abundance: -; d_gene: -; v_gene: TRBV7-2; j_gene: TRBJ2-7; CDR3nt: TGTGCCAGCAGCTTAGGGTTAGGGACGCGCCACGAGCAGTACTTC; CDR3aa: CASSLGLGTRHEQYF
abundance: -; d_gene: TRBD1; v_gene: TRBV5-4; j_gene: TRBJ2-5; CDR3nt: TGTGCCAGCAGCCCGGACAGGGGGCGGCAAGAGACCCAGTACTTC; CDR3aa: CASSPDRGRQETQYF
abundance: -; d_gene: -; v_gene: TRBV7-8; j_gene: TRBJ2-1; CDR3nt: TGTGCCAGCAGCCGAGGGGGGAGCGCTCCTGAGCAGTTCTTC; CDR3aa: CASSRGGSAPEQFF
abundance: -; d_gene: -; v_gene: TRBV7-2; j_gene: TRBJ2-5; CDR3nt: TGTGCCAGCAGCTTAGCGCTGGGACCAGAGACCCAGTACTTC; CDR3aa: CASSLALGPETQYF
abundance: -; d_gene: TRBD1; v_gene: TRBV28; j_gene: TRBJ1-2; CDR3nt: TGTGCCAGCAGTGTAGTGGCGGGACAGGGGATATATGGCTACACCTTC; CDR3aa: CASSVVAGQGIYGYTF
abundance: -; d_gene: -; v_gene: TRBV9; j_gene: TRBJ2-7; CDR3nt: TGTGCCAGCAGCGTATCACAAAACCCCTACGAGCAGTACTTC; CDR3aa: CASSVSQNPYEQYF
abundance: -; d_gene: -; v_gene: TRBV5-6; j_gene: TRBJ2-7; CDR3nt: TGTGCCAGCAGCTTGGCAGGGATCTACGAGCAGTACTTC; CDR3aa: CASSLAGIYEQYF